The 10 T cell receptor beta chains presented below share a single source sample, sequenced in a study of shared clonotypes between healthy human individuals. The assay was immunoSEQ multiplex PCR, and TCRdb's table has in-frame clones only and misses some. The sample has 450,000 to 500,000 clones, approximately 78% seen once. The sequenced sample was PBMCs. Source of these receptors: a woman aged 40-49 years in good health. Some clones in this sample may be carry-over from other donors' samples.

This chain links TRBV6-4 with TRBJ2-7, with 8 bases lining up with TRBD1. There are 16 residues in the CDR3. Germline trimming cut 5 bases from V and 4 bases from J; bases unmatched to any gene: 13. Germline-derived CDR1 and CDR2 are MRHNA and SNTAGT. The CDR3 coding sequence is TGTGCCAGCAGTCTTAGAGCAGGGGGCGCGGGGTACGAGCAGTACTTC. Its translation is CASSLRAGGAGYEQYF.

The V gene is TRBV28, the J gene TRBJ1-2; possible D gene TRBD1, 6 bases. In germline, CDR1 is MDHEN, CDR2 SYDVKM. CDR3 length: 14 residues. Trimming took off 5 bases at V and 4 bases at J, with 14 bases between the two ends. The CDR3, as DNA: TGTGCCAGCAGTCTATCCGGACAGCTCTATGGCTACACCTTC. This codes for CASSLSGQLYGYTF.

The genes are TRBV9 and TRBJ2-5; D gene ambiguous. The V end was cut by 0 bases, the J end by 2 bases, with 11 bases between. Germline CDR1 and CDR2: SGDLS and YYNGEE. This CDR3 region has 15 residues. DNA of the CDR3: TGTGCCAGCAGCGTAGGGGTCTCAAGTCAAGAGACCCAGTACTTC. It translates to CASSVGVSSQETQYF.

The chain recombines TRBV7-2 with TRBJ2-4, with 10 bases identical to TRBD1. The CDR3 is 16 residues long. CDR1 SGHTA and CDR2 FQGNSA come from the germline V gene. V shed 5 bases, J shed 2 bases, and the junction held 6 bases outside the gene matches. The CDR3 sequence is CASSDWDRGPKNIQYF. The CDR3 DNA reads TGTGCCAGCAGCGACTGGGACAGGGGCCCCAAAAACATTCAGTACTTC. Looking up the rest from reference TRBV7-2 and TRBJ2-4 gives the full variable domain: GAGVSQSPSNKVTEKGKDVELRCDPISGHTALYWYRQSLGQGLEFLIYFQGNSAPDKSGLPSDRFSAERTGGSVSTLTIQRTQQEDSAVYLCASSDWDRGPKNIQYFGAGTRLSVL.

The chain is built from TRBV7-6 and TRBJ2-5; maybe TRBD2 (5 bases). This CDR3 contains 14 residues. CDR1 is SGHVS and CDR2 is FNYEAQ in the germline V gene. The V end was cut by 7 bases, the J end by 5 bases, with 17 bases between. The CDR3 sequence is CASTLGRGGETQYF. CDR3 nucleotides: TGTGCCAGCACCCTAGGACGGGGTGGGGAGACCCAGTACTTC.

At least ten counts were recorded for this clone. J is TRBJ1-2 and V is TRBV10-3, with D possibly TRBD1 on 6 matching bases. Germline lookup yields CDR1 ENHRY and CDR2 SYGVKD. CDR3 length: 13 residues. V lost 10 bases and J lost 6, with 18 bases in between. In nucleotides, the CDR3 is TGTGCCACCGACGAACTTGGACAGAATGGCTACACCTTC. Residues: CATDELGQNGYTF.

This chain connects TRBV28 to TRBJ1-5, with a possible D match to TRBD1 (5 bases). Between the trimmed V and J ends, which lost 7 bases and 1 base, there was a span of 17 bases. The CDR3 has 16 residues. Germline loops: CDR1 MDHEN, CDR2 SYDVKM. In DNA form, the CDR3 reads TGTGCCAGCACCACCTTAGGTCCAGGGAGCAATCAGCCCCAGCATTTT. Amino acids: CASTTLGPGSNQPQHF.

The rearrangement uses TRBV7-2 and TRBJ2-7; weak D call: TRBD2 (6 bases). V gave up 5 bases and J gave up 4 bases, with 15 bases separating them. This CDR3 is 14 amino acids long. CDR1 and CDR2 (germline): SGHTA, FQGNSA. The CDR3 bases are TGTGCCAGCAGCCAGGTGGGGGGACCATACGAGCAGTACTTC. Translation gives CASSQVGGPYEQYF.

The V and J genes are TRBV5-4 and TRBJ1-1; 8 positions match TRBD1. Looked up from germline, CDR1 is SGHNT and CDR2 is YYREEE (reference sequence). The V gene end was trimmed by 0 bases and the J gene end by 11 bases; junction bases not matched to a gene: 15. CDR3 length: 16 amino acids. The CDR3 protein is CASSLAQAGGSVGAFF. CDR3 sequence (DNA): TGTGCCAGCAGCTTGGCCCAGGCAGGGGGCTCCGTGGGCGCTTTCTTT. Full variable domain (outside the CDR3, taken from reference TRBV5-4 and TRBJ1-1): ETGVTQSPTHLIKTRGQQVTLRCSSQSGHNTVSWYQQALGQGPQFIFQYYREEENGRGNFPPRFSGLQFPNYSSELNVNALELDDSALYLCASSLAQAGGSVGAFFGQGTRLTVV.

Regarding this clone: Other DNA sequences in this sample translate to the same CDR3. The rearrangement uses TRBV2 and TRBJ2-7, with D perhaps assigned TRBD1 or TRBD2 (6 bases each). This CDR3 has 12 residues. The germline V and J ends were trimmed by 4 bases and 7 bases, with 11 bases remaining between them. Germline V gives CDR1 SNHLY, CDR2 FYNNEI. The DNA of the CDR3 is TGTGCCAGCAGTGCAGGGGCGGGGGAGCAGTACTTC. It is translated as CASSAGAGEQYF.